The present entry profiles one T cell receptor beta chain with its context. Its antigen is currently unknown. The source of the sample is a study of T cell repertoires in cytomegalovirus infection. About the research overall: In the study, CMV epitopes included recently identified HLA-C-restricted and well-studied HLA-B-restricted ones. It was the public TCR beta signatures that indicated both CMV infection and matching HLA type.

MiXCR was run by TCRdb on the reads, yielding one entry per CDR3 protein. The profile shows about 920,000 distinct CDR3 sequences, around 32% of them singletons. Study results and limitations: CMV-specific HLA-C-restricted TCR beta clonotypes dominated the ex vivo response.

The sequencing here drew on cultured CD8+ T cells from PBMCs, taken from culture after CMV antigen stimulation. The TCR comes from a human donor in good health (CMV status not recorded). Some clones in this sample may be carry-over from other donors' samples.

Here the CDR3 DNA reads TGTGCCAGCAGCCAAGAAGGGGGACAGCACACCGGGGAGCTGTTTTTT. This sequence encodes CASSQEGGQHTGELFF. The V gene is TRBV14, the J gene TRBJ2-2; 7 nucleotides align to TRBD1. Germline loops: CDR1 SGHDN, CDR2 FVKESK. There are 16 residues in the CDR3. The V gene end was trimmed by 0 bases and the J gene end by 3 bases; junction bases not matched to a gene: 4.